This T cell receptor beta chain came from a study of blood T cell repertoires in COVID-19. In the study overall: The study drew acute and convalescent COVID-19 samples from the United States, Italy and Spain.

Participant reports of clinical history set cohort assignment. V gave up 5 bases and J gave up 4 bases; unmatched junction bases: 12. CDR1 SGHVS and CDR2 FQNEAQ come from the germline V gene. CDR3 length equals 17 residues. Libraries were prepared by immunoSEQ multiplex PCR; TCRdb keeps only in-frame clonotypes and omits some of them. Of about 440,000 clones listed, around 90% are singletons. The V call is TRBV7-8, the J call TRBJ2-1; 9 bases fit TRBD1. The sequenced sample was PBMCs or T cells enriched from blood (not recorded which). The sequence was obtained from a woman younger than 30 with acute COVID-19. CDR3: CASSITGTGFWYNEQFF. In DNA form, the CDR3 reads TGTGCCAGCAGCATAACCGGGACAGGGTTTTGGTACAATGAGCAGTTCTTC.